A selection of T cell receptor beta chains follows, all from one sample in a study of T cell changes during pregnancy in multiple sclerosis. Repertoires were generated with immunoSEQ multiplex PCR, while TCRdb's copy carries only in-frame clones and drops some. Of 45,000 to 60,000 clones in the sample, about 92% were seen once. The sequencing here drew on CD4+ T cells from peripheral blood mononuclear cells, taken in the third trimester of pregnancy. These receptor sequences come from a female donor with multiple sclerosis, enrolled in a pregnancy study. Both conserved end residues are part of each CDR3. The order of the fields is clone size, J gene, V gene, D gene, CDR3 protein, CDR3 DNA. The D gene is left open where the match is weak. Rows give clone size only sometimes, using once, few, many, or a class for an expanded clone.

>.|TRBJ1-5|TRBV5-4|TRBD1
CASSAGTGRGDQPQHF
TGTGCCAGCAGCGCCGGGACAGGGAGAGGGGATCAGCCCCAGCATTTT
>.|TRBJ1-6|TRBV27|TRBD1
CASSLQGGTGDSPLHF
TGTGCCAGCAGTTTACAAGGGGGGACAGGGGATTCACCCCTCCACTTT
>.|TRBJ1-4|TRBV4-3|.
CASSQAPVEKLFF
TGCGCCAGCAGCCAAGCGCCGGTTGAAAAACTGTTTTTT
>.|TRBJ1-3|TRBV6-1|.
CASSELSTSGNTIYF
TGTGCCAGCAGTGAATTATCTACCTCTGGAAACACCATATATTTT
>.|TRBJ2-3|TRBV9|.
CASSVGLANLGTQYF
TGTGCCAGCAGCGTAGGTCTAGCGAACCTTGGTACGCAGTATTTT
>once|TRBJ1-1|TRBV7-8|.
CASSLSMQNTEAFF
TGTGCCAGCAGCTTGAGTATGCAGAACACTGAAGCTTTCTTT
>few|TRBJ1-6|TRBV7-2|.
CASSSGEPNSPLHF
TGTGCCAGCAGCTCCGGAGAACCTAATTCACCCCTCCACTTT
>once|TRBJ1-6|TRBV2|TRBD1
CASSKNRGTYNSPLHF
TGTGCCAGCAGTAAAAACAGGGGCACTTATAATTCACCCCTCCACTTT
>.|TRBJ1-6|TRBV5-5|TRBD1
CASSGLTGGGNSPLHF
TGTGCCAGCAGCGGATTGACAGGGGGCGGCAATTCACCCCTCCACTTT
>.|TRBJ1-3|TRBV5-6|.
CASRETGRGNTIYF
TGTGCCAGCAGAGAAACAGGCAGGGGAAACACCATATATTTT
>.|TRBJ1-6|TRBV6-4|.
CASSEFPAKSSPLHF
TGTGCCAGCAGTGAATTTCCTGCCAAGAGTTCACCCCTCCACTTT
>.|TRBJ1-2|TRBV28|.
CASSSPIGRGGYTF
TGTGCCAGCAGTTCCCCAATAGGAAGAGGTGGCTACACCTTC
>.|TRBJ2-2|TRBV4-1|TRBD2
CASSQETSGGNTGELFF
TGCGCCAGCAGCCAAGAAACTAGCGGGGGTAACACCGGGGAGCTGTTTTTT
>.|TRBJ1-2|TRBV4-3|.
CASSQVLGGSNYGYTF
TGCGCCAGCAGCCAAGTCCTAGGGGGTTCCAACTATGGCTACACCTTC
>.|TRBJ2-7|TRBV10-3|TRBD2
CAISESQTAGGTYEQYF
TGTGCCATCAGTGAGTCCCAAACAGCGGGGGGAACCTACGAGCAGTACTTC
>.|TRBJ1-1|TRBV19|.
CASSTNRQILNTEAFF
TGTGCCAGTAGTACGAACCGACAGATACTGAACACTGAAGCTTTCTTT
>.|TRBJ1-2|TRBV7-2|TRBD1
CASSLGDSDYGYTF
TGTGCCAGCAGCTTAGGGGACAGTGACTATGGCTACACCTTC
>.|TRBJ2-7|TRBV18|TRBD1
CASSPSTQGALLYEQYF
TGTGCCAGCTCACCATCTACACAGGGGGCCCTCCTCTACGAGCAGTACTTC
>.|TRBJ1-3|TRBV9|.
CASSAHSGDATSGNTIYF
TGTGCCAGCAGCGCCCACTCAGGGGACGCAACCTCTGGAAACACCATATATTTT
>.|TRBJ1-1|TRBV4-1|TRBD1
CASSQVGTVTSEAFF
TGCGCCAGCAGCCAAGTGGGGACAGTCACTTCTGAAGCTTTCTTT
>.|TRBJ2-1|TRBV6-6|.
CASIHRDYNEQFF
TGTGCCAGCATCCACAGAGATTACAATGAGCAGTTCTTC
>once|TRBJ2-1|TRBV4-3|TRBD2
CASSQRTGGNEQFF
TGCGCCAGCAGCCAACGAACGGGGGGCAATGAGCAGTTCTTC
>.|TRBJ2-1|TRBV30|.
CAWGLGTYNEQFF
TGTGCCTGGGGGCTCGGGACTTACAATGAGCAGTTCTTC
>.|TRBJ1-6|TRBV4-3|.
CASSQRGGYNSPLHF
TGCGCCAGCAGCCAAAGAGGGGGCTATAATTCACCCCTCCACTTT
>once|TRBJ1-2|TRBV5-6|.
CASSPPGRAGYTF
TGTGCCAGCAGCCCTCCGGGAAGAGCTGGCTACACCTTC
>.|TRBJ2-5|TRBV5-4|TRBD2
CASSFSLAGGTQYF
TGTGCCAGCAGCTTTTCACTAGCGGGGGGGACCCAGTACTTC
>.|TRBJ2-4|TRBV6-1|TRBD1
CASSDGTVKNIQYF
TGTGCCAGCAGTGACGGGACAGTGAAAAACATTCAGTACTTC
>.|TRBJ1-3|TRBV12-5|TRBD1
CASGTGPWGGNTIYF
TGTGCTAGTGGGACAGGGCCCTGGGGTGGAAACACCATATATTTT
>.|TRBJ2-1|TRBV19|TRBD1
CASSIDRTGANEQFF
TGTGCCAGTAGTATAGACCGGACAGGGGCTAATGAGCAGTTCTTC
>.|TRBJ2-7|TRBV11-2|TRBD1
CASSSDLSTGVYEQYF
TGTGCCAGCAGCTCGGACCTTTCGACAGGGGTCTACGAGCAGTACTTC
>.|TRBJ2-6|TRBV9|.
CASSVESSGANVLTF
TGTGCCAGCAGCGTAGAGAGCTCTGGGGCCAACGTCCTGACTTTC
>.|TRBJ1-1|TRBV7-9|.
CASSFWTDTEAFF
TGTGCCAGCAGCTTCTGGACAGACACTGAAGCTTTCTTT
>.|TRBJ1-2|TRBV6-4|.
CASSPAPRRGYTF
TGTGCCAGCAGTCCAGCCCCTCGCAGGGGCTACACCTTC